The T cell receptor beta chain described here comes from a study of beta chain features in type 1 diabetes. Study-wide results and caveats: Moderately but significantly shorter TCRB CDR3s were found in Type 1 diabetes patients in all four CD4+ subsets. Within the patient group, naive, central memory and Treg TCRB repertoires appeared more similar to each other than within healthy donors.

This clone was counted between two and nine times. Its antigen is not identified. Expressed TCRB transcripts were sequenced, since all the RNA that had been isolated was reverse transcribed. Samples of naive, central memory and regulatory T cells yielded a mean of about 3.6 million reads. Sequenced by immunoSEQ multiplex PCR; TCRdb stores in-frame clones only, minus some. This sample has 250,000 to 300,000 clones, with roughly an eighth found just once. Germline V gene data show CDR1 as LGHNT and CDR2 as FRNRAP. The V end was cut by 5 bases, the J end by 6 bases, with 11 bases between. There are 13 residues in the CDR3.

Input material: naive CD4+ T cells from blood. The sequence derives from a man aged 25 to 40 with type 1 diabetes. This chain connects TRBV12-5 to TRBJ2-1, with D possibly being TRBD1 (5 bases). The CDR3 protein is CASGMTEANEQFF. In DNA form, the CDR3 reads TGTGCTAGTGGTATGACAGAAGCCAATGAGCAGTTCTTC.